One and the same sample provided the 14 T cell receptor beta chains below, sequenced in a study of OX40 agonist ivuxolimab in advanced cancers. The data were produced by immunoSEQ multiplex PCR, yet TCRdb's version contains in-frame clones alone and is incomplete. The sample has some 21,000 clones, about 88% seen once. The sample was CD4+ or CD8+ T cells sorted from blood, taken in a trial of the OX40 agonist ivuxolimab. The receptors derive from an adult with an advanced solid tumor such as melanoma, head and neck, liver or kidney cancer.

This clone was recorded once. The rearrangement uses TRBV7-6 and TRBJ2-2; 7 positions agree with TRBD2. Per germline, CDR1 SGHVS and CDR2 FNYEAQ. Unmatched junction bases numbered 3, after V lost 7 bases and J lost 4 bases. CDR3 length: 13 amino acids. The chain's CDR3 is CASKPGGTGELFF. Here the CDR3 DNA reads TGTGCCAGCAAGCCGGGGGGCACCGGGGAGCTGTTTTTT.

The CDR3 region has the DNA TGTGCCAGTAGTATAGTTCCGACTAGCGGGAGCCACAATGAGCAGTTCTTC. Its protein is CASSIVPTSGSHNEQFF. The chain couples TRBV19 to TRBJ2-1; TRBD2 matches at 12 bases. J lost 5 bases, V lost 1 base, and 6 bases had no gene match. CDR1 is LNHDA and CDR2 is SQIVND in the germline V gene (reference sequence). The CDR3 runs to 17 residues.

This clone was picked up one time. The chain carries TRBV30 and TRBJ1-2; tentative D call: TRBD1 (5 bases). Between the trimmed V and J ends, which lost 2 bases and 2 bases, there was a span of 21 bases. This CDR3 contains 17 residues. Germline CDR1 and CDR2: GTSNPN and SVGIG (reference sequence). The CDR3: CAWSLSGFAKGNYGYTF. For the CDR3, the DNA is TGTGCCTGGAGTCTTTCGGGGTTTGCGAAGGGGAACTATGGCTACACCTTC.

This chain joins TRBV30 and TRBJ1-1; D call uncertain. In germline, CDR1 is GTSNPN, CDR2 SVGIG (reference sequence). The CDR3 sequence is 14 residues long. V was cut by 2 bases and J by 0 bases, with 10 bases left in between. CDR3 sequence: CAWSQTSLNTEAFF. As DNA, the CDR3 is TGTGCCTGGAGTCAAACTTCACTGAACACTGAAGCTTTCTTT.

The rearrangement links TRBV9 to TRBJ2-1, with a weak D call TRBD2 (5 bases). Trimming removed 0 bases at V and 5 bases at J, with 9 bases between. Per the germline V gene, CDR1 is SGDLS and CDR2 is YYNGEE. The CDR3 contains 14 residues. In nucleotides, the CDR3 is TGTGCCAGCAGCGTAGTTGCGGGCCACAATGAGCAGTTCTTC. Translation gives CASSVVAGHNEQFF. The entire variable domain, with the rest obtained from reference TRBV9 and TRBJ2-1, is as follows: DSGVTQTPKHLITATGQRVTLRCSPRSGDLSVYWYQQSLDQGLQFLIQYYNGEERAKGNILERFSAQQFPDLHSELNLSSLELGDSALYFCASSVVAGHNEQFFGPGTRLTVL.

The rearrangement joins TRBV7-3 to TRBJ2-2; D unresolved. The CDR3 loop spans 12 amino acids. CDR1 SGHTA and CDR2 FQGTGA come from the germline V gene. Trimming removed 1 base from V and 4 bases from J, with 1 base in between. For the CDR3, the DNA is TGTGCCAGCAGCTTAAGCACCGGGGAGCTGTTTTTT. Amino acids: CASSLSTGELFF.

The chain carries TRBV2 and TRBJ2-7; D possibly corresponds to TRBD2 (7 bases). From germline, CDR1 is SNHLY and CDR2 FYNNEI. V lost 6 bases, J lost 2 bases, and 17 bases lay in between. CDR3 length: 15 residues. CDR3 in amino acids: CASSLPGEGTYEQYF. DNA for the CDR3: TGTGCCAGCAGCCTCCCAGGGGAGGGAACCTACGAGCAGTACTTC. Variable domain in full (rest from reference TRBV2 and TRBJ2-7): EPEVTQTPSHQVTQMGQEVILRCVPISNHLYFYWYRQILGQKVEFLVSFYNNEISEKSEIFDDQFSVERPDGSNFTLKIRSTKLEDSAMYFCASSLPGEGTYEQYFGPGTRLTVT.

The chain has TRBV9 and TRBJ1-2; D gene ambiguous. CDR1 SGDLS and CDR2 YYNGEE come from the germline V gene. The CDR3 is made up of 16 amino acids. With 0 bases removed from V and 4 bases from J, the gap between germline ends came to 16 bases. In DNA, the CDR3 is TGTGCCAGCAGCGTAGCGGCCCGCTTGCAGTCCTATGGCTACACCTTC. Its protein is CASSVAARLQSYGYTF.

V gene TRBV7-2 combines with J gene TRBJ2-7; 7 bases align to TRBD1. The CDR3 length is 15 residues. Germline V gene data show CDR1 as SGHTA and CDR2 as FQGNSA. V gave up 5 bases and J gave up 1 base; unmatched junction bases: 8. The CDR3 DNA follows: TGTGCCAGCAGCCCCCGATGGACAGGATCCTACGAGCAGTACTTC. It encodes CASSPRWTGSYEQYF.

This clone has just one count. V usage is TRBV6-5 and J usage is TRBJ1-1; D unclear. Germline V gives CDR1 MNHEY, CDR2 SVGAGI. The CDR3 has 15 amino acids. Trimming removed 3 bases from V and 0 bases from J, with 11 bases in between. CDR3 loop: CASSYLGRLNTEAFF. DNA of the CDR3: TGTGCCAGCAGTTATCTGGGCAGATTGAACACTGAAGCTTTCTTT.

V and J are TRBV27 and TRBJ2-7; D possibly matches TRBD1 or TRBD2 (6 bases each). V was cut by 2 bases and J by 5 bases, with 10 bases left in between. CDR1 and CDR2 (germline): MNHEY, SMNVEV (reference sequence). The CDR3 is made up of 13 amino acids. CDR3 nucleotides: TGTGCCAGCAGTTTACAGGGGAGGCACGAGCAGTACTTC. Translating it yields CASSLQGRHEQYF.

The CDR3 sequence: CASSYGYSYEQYF. The CDR3 nucleotides read TGTGCCAGCAGTTATGGTTATTCTTACGAGCAGTACTTC. The gene calls are TRBV6-5 and TRBJ2-7; D not certain. This CDR3 contains 13 residues. V dropped 3 bases and J dropped 4 bases, with 10 bases sitting between them. CDR1 and CDR2 from the germline V gene are MNHEY and SVGAGI.

Relative to its sample, this clone is medium-sized (0.01 to 0.1%). The chain couples TRBV6-5 to TRBJ1-1; D ambiguous. CDR3 size: 14 residues. Trimming removed 6 bases at V and 3 bases at J, with 14 bases between. CDR1 is MNHEY, CDR2 SVGAGI, per germline. In DNA, the CDR3 is TGTGCCAGCAGCCTCTCGCCCCTGGACACTGAAGCTTTCTTT. It translates to CASSLSPLDTEAFF.

The chain couples TRBV11-3 to TRBJ2-7; 15 nucleotides match TRBD2. The CDR3 consists of 15 residues. Germline V gene sequence: CDR1 SGHNT, CDR2 YENEEA. Trimming at V came to 5 bases and at J to 5 bases, leaving 4 bases not matched to a gene. Here the CDR3 reads CASSPRTSGRDEQYF. For the CDR3, the DNA is TGTGCCAGCAGCCCGCGGACTAGCGGGAGGGACGAGCAGTACTTC.